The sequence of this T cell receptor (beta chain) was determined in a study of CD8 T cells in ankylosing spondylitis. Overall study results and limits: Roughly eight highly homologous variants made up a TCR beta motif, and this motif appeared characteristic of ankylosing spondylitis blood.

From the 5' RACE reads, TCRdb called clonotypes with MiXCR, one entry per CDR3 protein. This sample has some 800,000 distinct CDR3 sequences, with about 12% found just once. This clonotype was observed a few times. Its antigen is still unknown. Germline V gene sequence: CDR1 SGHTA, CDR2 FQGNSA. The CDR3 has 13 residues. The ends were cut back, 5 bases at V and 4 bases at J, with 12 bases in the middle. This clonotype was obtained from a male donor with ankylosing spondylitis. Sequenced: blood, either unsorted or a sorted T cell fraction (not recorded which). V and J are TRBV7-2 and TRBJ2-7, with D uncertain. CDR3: CASSTTPNYEQYF. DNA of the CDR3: TGTGCCAGCAGCACGACCCCAAATTACGAGCAGTACTTC.